A single sample gave rise to the 11 T cell receptor beta chains below, sequenced in a study of cytomegalovirus exposure and HLA in healthy donors (dated by TCRdb to the late 2010s). Library prep was done by the immunoSEQ multiplex PCR assay. For the multiplex PCR, a mixture combining 60 forward primers for TCR Vbeta segments and 13 reverse primers for TCR Jbeta segments was used. The source is immuneACCESS, and TCRdb retained only in-frame sequences with V and J called. Part of the clones is not carried over; for the studies checked, unresolved V genes explain less than half of this, and the remainder is unexplained. For this sample the table gives approximately 88,000 clones, of which roughly 80% were detected only once. About 3.8% of the sample is in the top ten clones. The sequenced sample consisted of PBMCs. The receptors originated from a man aged 30-40 years in good health and CMV-seronegative.

This chain links TRBV5-6 with TRBJ1-2, with TRBD1 matching 10 bases. This CDR3 region has 14 residues. The trim removed 3 bases at V and 5 bases at J, leaving 4 bases unmatched. CDR1 and CDR2 (germline): SGHDT, YYEEEE. CDR3 residues: CASSWGTGAYGYTF. The CDR3 DNA is TGTGCCAGCAGCTGGGGGACAGGGGCTTATGGCTACACCTTC.

The V gene is TRBV27, the J gene TRBJ2-1, with 11 positions matching TRBD2. The CDR3 has 17 amino acids. Germline values: CDR1 MNHEY, CDR2 SMNVEV (reference sequence). Trimming at V came to 5 bases and at J to 6 bases, leaving 12 bases not matched to a gene. The CDR3 loop is CASSRPTSSGRSNEQFF. The CDR3 bases are TGTGCCAGCAGTCGACCAACTTCTAGCGGGAGGAGCAATGAGCAGTTCTTC.

CDR3 nucleotides: TGCGCCAGCAGCTTGGCGGCGGGGGAGACAGATACGCAGTATTTT. This sequence encodes CASSLAAGETDTQYF. The V call is TRBV5-1, the J call TRBJ2-3, with 7 bases aligning to TRBD2. Germline V gene data show CDR1 as SGHRS and CDR2 as YFSETQ. Losses at the gene ends were 0 bases for V and 3 bases for J; bases not matched to a gene: 4. This CDR3 spans 15 amino acids.

The chain links TRBV5-1 to TRBJ2-3; 7 bases map to TRBD2. The length of the CDR3 is 14 residues. Per germline, CDR1 SGHRS and CDR2 YFSETQ. V dropped 2 bases and J dropped 2; count of bases not matched to a gene: 2. CDR3 sequence: CASSLLAPTDTQYF. CDR3 coding DNA: TGCGCCAGCAGCTTACTAGCGCCCACAGATACGCAGTATTTT. The whole variable domain, remainder taken from reference TRBV5-1 and TRBJ2-3, is KAGVTQTPRYLIKTRGQQVTLSCSPISGHRSVSWYQQTPGQGLQFLFEYFSETQRNKGNFPGRFSGRQFSNSRSEMNVSTLELGDSALYLCASSLLAPTDTQYFGPGTRLTVL.

This clone was counted only a few times. CDR3 in amino acids: CAWSVQAGGGDEQFF. For the CDR3, the DNA is TGTGCCTGGAGTGTACAGGCGGGGGGGGGAGATGAGCAGTTCTTC. The chain carries TRBV30 and TRBJ2-1; TRBD2 aligns across 9 bases. The CDR3 has 15 amino acids. Germline trimming cut 0 bases from V and 8 bases from J; bases unmatched to any gene: 8. CDR1 GTSNPN and CDR2 SVGIG come from the germline V gene (reference sequence). Combining the CDR3 with reference TRBV30 and TRBJ2-1 gives the whole variable domain SQTIHQWPATLVQPVGSPLSLECTVEGTSNPNLYWYRQAAGRGLQLLFYSVGIGQISSEVPQNLSASRPQDRQFILSSKKLLLSDSGFYLCAWSVQAGGGDEQFFGPGTRLTVL.

V usage is TRBV9 and J usage is TRBJ2-7; TRBD1 is a possible D gene (5 bases). Germline values: CDR1 SGDLS, CDR2 YYNGEE. Between the trimmed V and J ends, which lost 0 bases and 2 bases, there was a span of 9 bases. This CDR3 has 14 amino acids. CDR3 region: CASSVGGGTYEQYF. The CDR3 region has the DNA TGTGCCAGCAGCGTAGGGGGCGGAACCTACGAGCAGTACTTC.

The J gene is TRBJ1-1, the V gene TRBV6-5; D is ambiguous. This CDR3 comprises 14 residues. Germline V gene sequence: CDR1 MNHEY, CDR2 SVGAGI. V gave up 4 bases and J gave up 4 bases, with 13 bases separating them. In DNA form, the CDR3 reads TGTGCCAGCAGTTTCCTCGGGGAGTCCACTGAAGCTTTCTTT. It codes for CASSFLGESTEAFF.

A few counts support this clone. The V call is TRBV30, the J call TRBJ2-7; TRBD2 matches 8 bases. Per the germline V gene, CDR1 is GTSNPN and CDR2 is SVGIG (reference sequence). The CDR3 covers 14 residues. With 0 bases clipped from V and 2 bases from J, the junction kept 3 bases outside the gene matches. CDR3 DNA sequence: TGTGCCTGGAGTGTGGGCGGGGGGCCCTACGAGCAGTACTTC. This sequence encodes CAWSVGGGPYEQYF.

The CDR3 DNA reads as TGTGCCAGCAGTAAGCGGGCAAATAGCAATCAGCCCCAGCATTTT. Translation gives CASSKRANSNQPQHF. The chain uses TRBV6-1 and TRBJ1-5, with D hard to call. Germline values: CDR1 MNHNS, CDR2 SASEGT. Deletions cut 5 bases from V and 0 bases from J, with 11 bases between. The CDR3 is made up of 15 amino acids.

CDR3 amino acids: CASSSTGLAALSSYNEQFF. CDR3 sequence (DNA): TGTGCCAGCAGTTCGACGGGACTAGCGGCCCTCAGCTCCTACAATGAGCAGTTCTTC. The chain is built from TRBV28 and TRBJ2-1; TRBD2 matches at 11 bases. CDR1 MDHEN and CDR2 SYDVKM come from the germline V gene. Trimming cost V 4 bases and J 0 bases; bases outside gene matches: 11. This CDR3 has 19 amino acids.

V gene TRBV7-8 combines with J gene TRBJ2-1; 8 nucleotides agree with TRBD1. The CDR3 consists of 16 residues. The germline V gene encodes CDR1 SGHVS and CDR2 FQNEAQ. Trimming took 5 bases from V and 6 from J; bases not matched to a gene: 12. The CDR3 sequence is CASSRNQGANRNEQFF. CDR3 sequence (DNA): TGTGCCAGCAGCCGAAACCAGGGGGCGAATCGCAATGAGCAGTTCTTC.